These 24 T cell receptor beta chains came from one sample sequenced in a study of blood T cell repertoires in COVID-19. Profiled with immunoSEQ multiplex PCR; TCRdb holds only in-frame clones, not every one. The sample yields 430,000 or so clones, around 90% seen once. The sequenced sample consisted of peripheral blood. Receptors were obtained from a man between 18 and 29 years old with COVID-19, enrolled during active disease.

The chain links TRBV15 to TRBJ2-3; D is unclear. Germline V gives CDR1 LNHNV, CDR2 YYDKDF (reference sequence). Deletions cut 2 bases from V and 4 bases from J, with 10 bases between. The CDR3 totals 14 residues. CDR3 residues: CATSRRTAPDTQYF. DNA of the CDR3: TGTGCCACCAGCAGAAGAACAGCTCCAGATACGCAGTATTTT.

The V and J genes are TRBV5-1 and TRBJ2-5; 8 bases map to TRBD2. Trimming removed 1 base from V and 4 bases from J; junction bases left unmatched: 6. The CDR3 is made up of 15 amino acids. CDR1 is SGHRS and CDR2 is YFSETQ in the germline V gene. Here the CDR3 reads CASSLSGRAVETQYF. The CDR3 nucleotides are TGCGCCAGCAGCTTGTCCGGGAGGGCCGTAGAGACCCAGTACTTC.

J is TRBJ2-3 and V is TRBV24-1; 8 positions match TRBD1. Germline CDR1 and CDR2: KGHDR and SFDVKD. V lost 3 bases and J lost 5; bases outside the gene matches: 9. CDR3 length: 16 amino acids. The CDR3 DNA sequence: TGTGCCACCAGTGATAACGCAGGGGGCAGGGGAGATACGCAGTATTTT. This gives the protein CATSDNAGGRGDTQYF.

V is TRBV19 and J is TRBJ2-7; TRBD1 matches at 7 bases. Germline V gene sequence: CDR1 LNHDA, CDR2 SQIVND (reference sequence). The CDR3 totals 14 residues. V gave up 4 bases and J gave up 0 bases; unmatched junction bases: 3. For the CDR3, the DNA is TGTGCCAGTAGTACGGGACAGTACTCCTACGAGCAGTACTTC. This gives the protein CASSTGQYSYEQYF.

The chain recombines TRBV6-5 with TRBJ2-1; 8 bases map to TRBD1. The V segment lost 8 bases and the J segment 6 bases; nucleotides outside the gene matches: 9. The germline CDR1 and CDR2 sequences are MNHEY and SVGAGI. The CDR3 is made up of 14 amino acids. CDR3 DNA: TGTGCCAGCTTACGGGACAGGTCCAGCAATGAGCAGTTCTTC. This encodes CASLRDRSSNEQFF.

This clone showed up just once. This sequence joins TRBV3-1 (or the pseudogene TRBV3-2) and TRBJ2-2; TRBD2 might be the D (6 bases). The CDR3 covers 16 residues. Germline V gives CDR1 LGHDT, CDR2 YNNKEL (reference sequence). V was cut by 4 bases and J by 5 bases, with 17 bases left in between. CDR3 sequence reads: CASSPGAGLVTGELFF. CDR3 nucleotide sequence: TGTGCCAGCAGCCCCGGAGCGGGTCTGGTGACCGGGGAGCTGTTTTTT.

The V gene is TRBV10-2, the J gene TRBJ1-1; 8 bases match TRBD1. Germline-derived CDR1 and CDR2 are WSHSY and SAAADI. The CDR3 contains 15 residues. The junction had 12 bases not matched to a gene; V was cut back by 8 bases and J by 4 bases. CDR3 nucleotide sequence: TGCGCCAGCTCCAGGGGGCAATCAGTAGGCACTGAAGCTTTCTTT. It is translated as CASSRGQSVGTEAFF.

This chain joins TRBV30 and TRBJ2-7, with D unresolved. Trimming shortened V by 0 bases and J by 3 bases, and 9 bases separated the two germline ends. CDR3 size: 13 residues. In germline, CDR1 is GTSNPN, CDR2 SVGIG (reference sequence). The CDR3 reads CAWSVALDYEQYF. The CDR3 bases are TGTGCCTGGAGTGTAGCGTTGGACTACGAGCAGTACTTC. Combining the CDR3 with reference TRBV30 and TRBJ2-7 gives the whole variable domain SQTIHQWPATLVQPVGSPLSLECTVEGTSNPNLYWYRQAAGRGLQLLFYSVGIGQISSEVPQNLSASRPQDRQFILSSKKLLLSDSGFYLCAWSVALDYEQYFGPGTRLTVT.

The chain uses TRBV5-4 and TRBJ2-7; D is undetermined. Trimming left V 0 bases short and J 5 bases short, with 6 bases between. Germline V gene lookup returns CDR1 SGHNT and CDR2 YYREEE (reference sequence). The CDR3 runs 12 residues. This CDR3 reads CASSLGLHEQYF. For the CDR3, the DNA is TGTGCCAGCAGCTTGGGACTCCACGAGCAGTACTTC. Based on the CDR3 plus reference TRBV5-4 and TRBJ2-7, the full variable domain is ETGVTQSPTHLIKTRGQQVTLRCSSQSGHNTVSWYQQALGQGPQFIFQYYREEENGRGNFPPRFSGLQFPNYSSELNVNALELDDSALYLCASSLGLHEQYFGPGTRLTVT.

This clone was seen just once. The J gene is TRBJ2-3, the V gene TRBV7-6; perhaps TRBD2 as D (7 bases). Germline V gene lookup returns CDR1 SGHVS and CDR2 FNYEAQ. This CDR3 is built from 17 residues. V lost 5 bases, J lost 4 bases, and 22 bases lay in between. The CDR3 DNA reads TGTGCCAGCAGCAATTACCGGCGGGGGACATTGGCAGATACGCAGTATTTT. Protein: CASSNYRRGTLADTQYF.

The sample holds a few counts of this clone. V gene TRBV27 combines with J gene TRBJ1-6, with a tentative D call TRBD1 (5 bases). The V gene lost 3 bases and the J gene lost 13 bases, with 10 bases spanning the gap. From germline, CDR1 is MNHEY and CDR2 SMNVEV (reference sequence). The CDR3 is 12 residues long. CDR3 amino acids: CASSFLGGPLHF. The CDR3 DNA follows: TGTGCCAGCAGTTTCCTGGGGGGGCCCCTCCACTTT.

The chain uses TRBV6-5 and TRBJ2-7; the D is unclear. Germline-derived CDR1 and CDR2 are MNHEY and SVGAGI. Trimming pared 4 bases from V and 9 bases from J, leaving 22 bases between. The CDR3 is made up of 15 amino acids. CDR3 sequence (DNA): TGTGCCAGCAGTTCATATGCAGGCCCAACCTATGGGCAGTACTTC. Its protein is CASSSYAGPTYGQYF.

Note on this clone: Additional DNA sequences in this sample encode the identical CDR3. The chain combines TRBV19 with TRBJ2-7; 10 bases map to TRBD1. Trimming at V came to 5 bases and at J to 2 bases, leaving 3 bases not matched to a gene. In germline, CDR1 is LNHDA, CDR2 SQIVND (reference sequence). The CDR3 totals 14 residues. The chain's CDR3 is CASSVGQGAYEQYF. The CDR3, as DNA: TGTGCCAGTAGTGTCGGACAGGGGGCCTACGAGCAGTACTTC.

The J gene is TRBJ1-2, the V gene TRBV6-5; D is possibly TRBD1 (6 bases). The CDR3 extends over 13 amino acids. CDR1 is MNHEY and CDR2 is SVGAGI in the germline V gene. V lost 7 bases, J lost 8 bases, and 17 bases lay in between. The CDR3 coding sequence is TGTGCCAGCATGATGGTACAGGGAAGGGGCTACACCTTC. Translating it yields CASMMVQGRGYTF.

This clone was recorded only once. The chain employs TRBV6-5 and TRBJ1-1; D is uncertain. The CDR3 spans 13 residues. Trimming left V 8 bases short and J 0 bases short, with 10 bases between. CDR1 and CDR2 (germline): MNHEY, SVGAGI. CDR3 bases: TGTGCCAGCGCGGGGTGGATGAACACTGAAGCTTTCTTT. Protein sequence: CASAGWMNTEAFF.

As DNA, the CDR3 is TGTGCCAGCTCACCGCAACAGGGGTATGGCGGGGAGCTGTTTTTT. Protein product: CASSPQQGYGGELFF. V usage is TRBV18 and J usage is TRBJ2-2; 7 nucleotides align to TRBD1. CDR1 and CDR2 (germline): KGHSH, LQKENI. The CDR3 is 15 amino acids. Trimming cost V 3 bases and J 7 bases; bases outside gene matches: 8. Based on the CDR3 plus reference TRBV18 and TRBJ2-2, the full variable domain is NAGVMQNPRHLVRRRGQEARLRCSPMKGHSHVYWYRQLPEEGLKFMVYLQKENIIDESGMPKERFSAEFPKEGPSILRIQQVVRGDSAAYFCASSPQQGYGGELFFGEGSRLTVL.

This clone was observed a handful of times. The chain recombines TRBV18 with TRBJ2-1; D is uncertain. CDR1 is KGHSH, CDR2 LQKENI, per germline. Trimming took off 8 bases at V and 2 bases at J, with 10 bases between the two ends. This CDR3 is 13 amino acids long. The CDR3 region has the DNA TGTGCCAGCCGATACTCGACCTACAATGAGCAGTTCTTC. Translation: CASRYSTYNEQFF.

The V call is TRBV29-1, the J call TRBJ1-1, with TRBD1 as a possible D gene (6 bases). The V gene's germline CDR1 is SQVTM and CDR2 ANQGSEA. V lost 7 bases to trimming and J lost 4 bases, with 16 bases between them. This CDR3 spans 13 amino acids. DNA of the CDR3: TGCAGCGGGCGACAGGCGGGGGGCACTGAAGCTTTCTTT. Translated, it gives CSGRQAGGTEAFF.

This chain connects TRBV12-3 or TRBV12-4 to TRBJ2-7, with D perhaps TRBD1 (6 bases). The CDR3 totals 13 residues. The V end lost 6 bases, the J end lost 3 bases, and 12 bases lay between the germline ends. The CDR3 DNA is TGTGCCAGCAGCCCAGGGGCGCTCTACGAGCAGTACTTC. Protein: CASSPGALYEQYF.

This sequence joins TRBV5-6 and TRBJ2-7, with TRBD1 matching 8 bases. The J segment lost 6 bases and the V segment lost 4 bases, leaving 9 bases of the junction unmatched. Per germline, CDR1 SGHDT and CDR2 YYEEEE. The CDR3 consists of 14 residues. The CDR3 bases are TGTGCCAGCAGCCCTGGACAGGGAGTCTCCGAGCAGTACTTC. Protein: CASSPGQGVSEQYF.

V gene TRBV10-2 combines with J gene TRBJ2-3, with D possibly TRBD1 on 6 matching bases. Germline V gene sequence: CDR1 WSHSY, CDR2 SAAADI. The ends were cut back, 1 base at V and 5 bases at J, with 13 bases in the middle. The CDR3 is 15 residues long. This chain's CDR3 is CASSELQGVGDTQYF. For the CDR3, the DNA is TGCGCCAGCAGTGAGTTACAGGGCGTGGGAGATACGCAGTATTTT.

The chain couples TRBV13 to TRBJ2-7; D possibly corresponds to TRBD1 (5 bases). The CDR3 length is 15 residues. CDR1 is PRHDT and CDR2 is FYEKMQ in the germline V gene (reference sequence). The V and J ends lost 1 base and 3 bases respectively, with 13 bases between them. The chain's CDR3 is CASSLAQGQRYEQYF. CDR3 nucleotides: TGTGCCAGCAGCTTAGCCCAGGGCCAACGCTACGAGCAGTACTTC.

The rearrangement joins TRBV11-3 to TRBJ1-2; 10 bases match TRBD1. V dropped 6 bases and J dropped 4; count of bases not matched to a gene: 11. The germline V gene has CDR1 SGHNT and CDR2 YENEEA. This CDR3 is 16 amino acids long. CDR3 region: CASSLWTGGGFYGYTF. CDR3 DNA: TGTGCCAGCAGTCTATGGACAGGGGGTGGTTTCTATGGCTACACCTTC.

The chain has TRBV7-3 and TRBJ2-1, with a tentative D call TRBD2 (5 bases). Germline CDR1 SGHTA, CDR2 FQGTGA. V was shortened by 1 base and J by 8 bases, with 9 bases between the two germline ends. The CDR3 is made up of 13 amino acids. As DNA, the CDR3 is TGTGCCAGCAGCTTAAGCCCTAGCTATGAGCAGTTCTTC. It is translated as CASSLSPSYEQFF. Drawing the rest from reference TRBV7-3 and TRBJ2-1, the complete variable domain is GAGVSQTPSNKVTEKGKYVELRCDPISGHTALYWYRQSLGQGPEFLIYFQGTGAADDSGLPNDRFFAVRPEGSVSTLKIQRTERGDSAVYLCASSLSPSYEQFFGPGTRLTVL.